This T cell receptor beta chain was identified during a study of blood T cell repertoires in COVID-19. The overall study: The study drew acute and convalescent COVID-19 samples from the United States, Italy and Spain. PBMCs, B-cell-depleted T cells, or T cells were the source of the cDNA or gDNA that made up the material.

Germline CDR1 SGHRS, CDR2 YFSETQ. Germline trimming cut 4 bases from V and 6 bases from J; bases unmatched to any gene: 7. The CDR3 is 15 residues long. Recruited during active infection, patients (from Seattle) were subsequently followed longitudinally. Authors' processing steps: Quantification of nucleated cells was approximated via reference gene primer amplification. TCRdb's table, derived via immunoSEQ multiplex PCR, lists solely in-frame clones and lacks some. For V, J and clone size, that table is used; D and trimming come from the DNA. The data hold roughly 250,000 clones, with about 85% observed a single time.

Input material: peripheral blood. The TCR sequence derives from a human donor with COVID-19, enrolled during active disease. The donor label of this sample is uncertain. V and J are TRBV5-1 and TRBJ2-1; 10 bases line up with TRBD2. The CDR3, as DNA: TGCGCCAGCAGCACGCCGGGACTAGCGAGCAATGAGCAGTTCTTC. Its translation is CASSTPGLASNEQFF.